The 27 T cell receptor beta chains below all came from one sample that was sequenced in a study of T-cell memory formation after mild COVID-19. TCRdb re-called the 5' RACE reads through MiXCR, storing one row per CDR3 protein. Among tens of thousands of distinct CDR3 sequences listed, less than 15% were seen once. Sequencing was performed on PBMCs or a T cell subset sorted from them (not recorded which). The source of these receptors is a man aged 18 to 35 who had mild COVID-19 (a few samples of this study predate the infection). Cell type and time point are not known.

The chain links TRBV12-5 to TRBJ2-1; D may correspond to TRBD1 or TRBD2 (5 bases each). Germline V gene sequence: CDR1 LGHNT, CDR2 FRNRAP. This CDR3 contains 12 residues. Trimming stripped 6 bases from V and 9 bases from J, with 12 bases between. CDR3 in amino acids: CASGLGTVEQFF. The CDR3 coding sequence is TGTGCTAGTGGCCTGGGGACGGTTGAGCAGTTCTTC.

This clonotype appeared a few times. Written as DNA, the CDR3 is TGCGCCAGCAGCCAAGAATCCAGTTACACCGGGGAGCTGTTTTTT. Protein product: CASSQESSYTGELFF. V gene TRBV4-3 combines with J gene TRBJ2-2; D ambiguous. This CDR3 comprises 15 residues. V was clipped by 0 bases and J by 3 bases, with 8 bases between them. The germline CDR1 and CDR2 sequences are LGHNA and YSLEER.

The chain uses TRBV12-3 or TRBV12-4 and TRBJ1-3, with D unclear. This CDR3 spans 14 amino acids. V was trimmed by 3 bases and J by 3 bases, leaving 9 bases between them. In DNA, the CDR3 is TGTGCCAGCAGTTTTTACAGCTTTGGAAACACCATATATTTT. Translation: CASSFYSFGNTIYF.

The chain is built from TRBV3-1 and TRBJ1-6, with D unresolved. V was shortened by 0 bases and J by 5 bases, with 11 bases between the two germline ends. CDR1 is LGHDT, CDR2 YNNKEL, per germline (reference sequence). The CDR3 has 16 residues. The DNA for the CDR3 is TGTGCCAGCAGCCAAGATACAGCCGTTAATAATTCACCCCTCCACTTT. This gives the protein CASSQDTAVNNSPLHF.

Comment on this clonotype: Its ends do not fully match the called genes, so a read error is possible. The genes are TRBV29-1 and TRBJ2-5; TRBD1 might be the D (7 bases). CDR3 length: 13 residues. Germline CDR1 reads SQVTM; CDR2 reads ANQGSEA. The CDR3 protein is CSGQGGLQGTQYF. The CDR3, as DNA: TGCAGCGGCCAGGGGGGACTGCAAGGGACCCAGTACTTC.

This clonotype was picked up many times. The rearrangement links TRBV6-5 to TRBJ2-2; TRBD2 might be the D (6 bases). The CDR3 has 13 residues. The V end was cut by 8 bases, the J end by 1 base, with 8 bases between. Germline CDR1 and CDR2: MNHEY and SVGAGI. The CDR3: CASVEGNTGELFF. CDR3 in DNA: TGTGCCAGCGTGGAGGGGAACACCGGGGAGCTGTTTTTT.

This clonotype showed up just a few times. The J gene is TRBJ2-5, the V gene TRBV4-1; either TRBD1 or TRBD2 may fit D (5 bases each). V dropped 0 bases and J dropped 2 bases, with 13 bases sitting between them. In germline, CDR1 is MGHRA, CDR2 YSYEKL. The CDR3 runs to 16 residues. As DNA, the CDR3 is TGCGCCAGCAGCCAAGATGTCGGGACCCAGCAAGAGACCCAGTACTTC. Protein product: CASSQDVGTQQETQYF.

The chain employs TRBV7-3 and TRBJ2-3; 10 bases are a match to TRBD2. CDR1 and CDR2 from the germline V gene are SGHTA and FQGTGA. The CDR3 spans 15 residues. Trimming cost V 7 bases and J 5 bases; bases outside gene matches: 9. Here the CDR3 reads CASNESGGAGDTQYF. DNA of the CDR3: TGTGCCAGCAACGAGAGCGGGGGGGCAGGAGATACGCAGTATTTT.

The CDR3 is CASSYGSYGYTF. The CDR3 DNA reads TGTGCCAGCAGTTACGGGAGCTATGGCTACACCTTC. The chain has TRBV6-6 and TRBJ1-2; D is undetermined. Trimming pared 2 bases from V and 4 bases from J, leaving 5 bases between. CDR1 and CDR2 from the germline V gene are MNHNY and SVGAGI (reference sequence). The CDR3 spans 12 residues.

In this sample, this clonotype turned up a few times. This chain connects TRBV20-1 to TRBJ1-1; D not certain. The CDR3 extends over 11 amino acids. CDR1 and CDR2 from the germline V gene are DFQATT and SNEGSKA (reference sequence). The V end lost 6 bases, the J end lost 7 bases, and 12 bases lay between the germline ends. CDR3 residues: CSARSWGEAFF. The CDR3 nucleotides read TGCAGTGCCCGGAGCTGGGGTGAAGCTTTCTTT.

The CDR3 here is CASSFGGGTDEQYF. The DNA of the CDR3 is TGTGCCAGCAGCTTCGGGGGGGGGACCGACGAGCAGTACTTC. This chain connects TRBV5-4 to TRBJ2-7, with 8 bases that match TRBD2. CDR3 length: 14 residues. J gave up 5 bases and V 2 bases, and 6 bases lay outside the gene matches. Germline lookup yields CDR1 SGHNT and CDR2 YYREEE (reference sequence).

This clonotype was picked up a small number of times. The chain uses TRBV20-1 and TRBJ2-7; 9 bases line up with TRBD1. After removal of 6 bases from V and 6 bases from J, the junction contained 12 bases not matched to a gene. Per germline, CDR1 DFQATT and CDR2 SNEGSKA (reference sequence). The CDR3 length is 14 residues. The CDR3 loop is CSARETGGNSEQYF. The CDR3 DNA reads TGCAGTGCCCGAGAGACAGGGGGGAATAGCGAGCAGTACTTC.

This clonotype occurred many times. This chain links TRBV7-2 with TRBJ2-3; 11 positions agree with TRBD2. The CDR3 spans 16 residues. CDR1 and CDR2 (germline): SGHTA, FQGNSA. J lost 6 bases, V lost 5 bases, and 10 bases had no gene match. The CDR3 DNA sequence: TGTGCCAGCAGCGGATCTAGCGGGGGGACTGTTGATACGCAGTATTTT. Translated, it gives CASSGSSGGTVDTQYF. The full variable domain, in which reference TRBV7-2 and TRBJ2-3 provide the parts outside the CDR3, is GAGVSQSPSNKVTEKGKDVELRCDPISGHTALYWYRQSLGQGLEFLIYFQGNSAPDKSGLPSDRFSAERTGGSVSTLTIQRTQQEDSAVYLCASSGSSGGTVDTQYFGPGTRLTVL.

J is TRBJ1-1 and V is TRBV4-1; D uncertain. The CDR3 totals 16 residues. The V gene lost 0 bases and the J gene lost 5 bases, with 16 bases spanning the gap. CDR1 and CDR2 (germline): MGHRA, YSYEKL. The CDR3 bases are TGCGCCAGCAGCCAAGATCCGTTGTCCGGACGGACTGAAGCTTTCTTT. Residues: CASSQDPLSGRTEAFF.

This clonotype was seen many times. This chain uses TRBV6-5 with TRBJ1-1; D is uncertain. CDR3 length equals 13 residues. V shed 0 bases and J shed 6 bases, with 8 bases lying between them. Germline V lookup: CDR1 MNHEY, CDR2 SVGAGI. CDR3 sequence (DNA): TGTGCCAGCAGTTACTCGATTGGATCTGAAGCTTTCTTT. Its protein is CASSYSIGSEAFF.

The genes are TRBV11-2 and TRBJ2-5; possibly TRBD1 for D (6 bases). This CDR3 has 14 amino acids. Germline lookup yields CDR1 SGHAT and CDR2 FQNNGV. Trimming removed 4 bases from V and 1 base from J, with 10 bases in between. The CDR3 loop reads CASSSTGIQETQYF. The CDR3 nucleotides are TGTGCCAGCAGCTCAACAGGGATCCAAGAGACCCAGTACTTC.

In this sample, this clonotype turned up many times. CDR3 residues: CASSPSRPSTDTQYF. The CDR3 coding sequence is TGCGCCAGCAGCCCCTCTAGACCGAGCACAGATACGCAGTATTTT. The chain links TRBV4-1 to TRBJ2-3, with D unclear. V was cut by 4 bases and J by 0 bases, with 11 bases left in between. The CDR3 has 15 amino acids. Germline values: CDR1 MGHRA, CDR2 YSYEKL.

Only a few counts were recorded for this clonotype. The chain employs TRBV11-2 and TRBJ2-1, with D perhaps TRBD1 (5 bases). Germline V gene sequence: CDR1 SGHAT, CDR2 FQNNGV. The CDR3 has 13 amino acids. V was trimmed by 1 base and J by 7 bases, leaving 8 bases between them. This CDR3 is CASSLGGRNEQFF. The CDR3 DNA sequence: TGTGCCAGCAGCTTAGGGGGCCGGAATGAGCAGTTCTTC.

CDR3 bases: TGTGCCAGCAGTCCAGGGGGGGCGAATGAGCAGTTCTTC. Residues: CASSPGGANEQFF. The chain joins TRBV7-9 to TRBJ2-1; tentatively, D is TRBD1 or TRBD2 (7 bases each). Per germline, CDR1 SEHNR and CDR2 FQNEAQ (reference sequence). Trimming took 6 bases from V and 7 from J, leaving 13 bases between them. This CDR3 has 13 amino acids. The full variable domain, completed using reference TRBV7-9 and TRBJ2-1, is DTGVSQNPRHKITKRGQNVTFRCDPISEHNRLYWYRQTLGQGPEFLTYFQNEAQLEKSRLLSDRFSAERPKGSFSTLEIQRTEQGDSAMYLCASSPGGANEQFFGPGTRLTVL.

V and J are TRBV7-6 and TRBJ1-2, with D hard to call. The germline gives CDR1 SGHVS, CDR2 FNYEAQ. CDR3 length equals 13 residues. The V end was cut by 5 bases, the J end by 8 bases, with 15 bases between. Here the CDR3 reads CASSPNPVSGYTF. For the CDR3, the DNA is TGTGCCAGCAGCCCAAACCCAGTTAGCGGCTACACCTTC.

J is TRBJ2-1 and V is TRBV28; maybe TRBD1 (5 bases). V lost 2 bases and J 3 bases, leaving 11 bases between the germline ends. CDR3 length equals 15 residues. CDR1 and CDR2 from the germline V gene are MDHEN and SYDVKM. The CDR3 here is CASSLGSGYYNEQFF. The CDR3 coding sequence is TGTGCCAGCAGTTTAGGCTCAGGGTACTACAATGAGCAGTTCTTC.

V and J are TRBV15 and TRBJ2-3, with 7 bases identical to TRBD1. Per germline, CDR1 LNHNV and CDR2 YYDKDF (reference sequence). The CDR3 has 16 residues. The ends lost 1 base at V and 2 bases at J; junction bases unmatched: 6. This chain's CDR3 is CATSRGEGAVTDTQYF. The CDR3 DNA sequence: TGTGCCACCAGCAGAGGTGAGGGGGCAGTCACAGATACGCAGTATTTT.

The V and J genes are TRBV19 and TRBJ1-1; D gene ambiguous. The V gene's germline CDR1 is LNHDA and CDR2 SQIVND (reference sequence). This CDR3 has 11 residues. Deletions cut 5 bases from V and 1 base from J, with 2 bases between. CDR3 region: CASSANTEAFF. In DNA form, the CDR3 reads TGTGCCAGTAGTGCGAACACTGAAGCTTTCTTT. The full variable domain, rest sourced from reference TRBV19 and TRBJ1-1, is DGGITQSPKYLFRKEGQNVTLSCEQNLNHDAMYWYRQDPGQGLRLIYYSQIVNDFQKGDIAEGYSVSREKKESFPLTVTSAQKNPTAFYLCASSANTEAFFGQGTRLTVV.

The rearrangement joins TRBV25-1 to TRBJ2-7; D not resolved. The germline CDR1 and CDR2 sequences are MGHDK and SYGVNS. There are 14 residues in the CDR3. V was pared by 4 bases and J by 5 bases, with 15 bases between. The CDR3 sequence: CASSGRGTYHEQYF. Written as DNA, the CDR3 is TGTGCCAGCAGTGGGCGCGGTACATACCACGAGCAGTACTTC.

This clonotype was seen only a few times. This chain links TRBV6-4 with TRBJ1-6, with D unresolved. The CDR3 has 13 amino acids. From germline, CDR1 is MRHNA and CDR2 SNTAGT. V gave up 3 bases and J gave up 7 bases, with 7 bases separating them. CDR3 in amino acids: CASSEGSNSPLHF. DNA of the CDR3: TGTGCCAGCAGTGAAGGGTCCAATTCACCCCTCCACTTT.

This clonotype was seen only a few times. The rearrangement links TRBV5-1 to TRBJ2-5; 7 nucleotides agree with TRBD1. The ends lost 0 bases at V and 6 bases at J; junction bases unmatched: 8. From germline, CDR1 is SGHRS and CDR2 YFSETQ. The CDR3 is 15 amino acids. CDR3 region: CASSLGQGPGKTQYF. CDR3 sequence (DNA): TGCGCCAGCAGCTTGGGACAGGGCCCAGGGAAGACCCAGTACTTC.

The CDR3 region is CASSPTVLQGGGEKLFF. In DNA form, the CDR3 reads TGTGCCAGCAGCCCGACCGTGCTACAGGGCGGAGGCGAAAAACTGTTTTTT. The genes are TRBV7-9 and TRBJ1-4, with a possible D match to TRBD1 (6 bases). Trimming pared 5 bases from V and 8 bases from J, leaving 24 bases between. CDR1 and CDR2 (germline): SEHNR, FQNEAQ (reference sequence). The CDR3 sequence is 17 residues long.